The 26 T cell receptor beta chains given below trace back to one sample, sequenced in a study of blood T cell repertoires in COVID-19. Here immunoSEQ multiplex PCR was the method, and the copy in TCRdb shows in-frame clones only, minus some. The data show about 130,000 clones, approximately 90% seen once. The sample was peripheral blood. The receptor set was obtained from a man in his fifties with COVID-19, enrolled during active disease.

The chain has TRBV27 and TRBJ1-6; TRBD1 agrees at 11 bases. Germline-derived CDR1 and CDR2 are MNHEY and SMNVEV (reference sequence). V lost 5 bases to trimming and J lost 6 bases; unmatched junction nucleotides: 6. There are 16 residues in the CDR3. Written as DNA, the CDR3 is TGTGCCAGCAGTAAGGACAGGGGGCGAGGTAATTCACCCCTCCACTTT. This encodes CASSKDRGRGNSPLHF.

The chain carries TRBV7-9 and TRBJ2-5; 7 bases map to TRBD2. Germline lookup yields CDR1 SEHNR and CDR2 FQNEAQ (reference sequence). CDR3 length equals 15 residues. With 2 bases clipped from V and 2 bases from J, the junction kept 5 bases outside the gene matches. For the CDR3, the DNA is TGTGCCAGCAGCTTAAACGGGGAGGGGCAAGAGACCCAGTACTTC. Its translation: CASSLNGEGQETQYF. Together with reference TRBV7-9 and TRBJ2-5, the CDR3 gives the full variable domain: DTGVSQNPRHKITKRGQNVTFRCDPISEHNRLYWYRQTLGQGPEFLTYFQNEAQLEKSRLLSDRFSAERPKGSFSTLEIQRTEQGDSAMYLCASSLNGEGQETQYFGPGTRLLVL.

J is TRBJ1-2 and V is TRBV4-2; 7 nucleotides match TRBD1. V dropped 4 bases and J dropped 6; count of bases not matched to a gene: 11. Germline values: CDR1 LGHNA, CDR2 YNFKEQ. The CDR3 extends over 15 amino acids. CDR3 DNA sequence: TGTGCCAGCAGCCCCTCCCGGGACAGCATACATGGCTACACCTTC. It yields the protein CASSPSRDSIHGYTF.

The chain uses TRBV4-1 and TRBJ2-7; no reliable D call. Germline CDR1 and CDR2: MGHRA and YSYEKL. V was pared by 0 bases and J by 0 bases, with 12 bases between. This CDR3 has 16 amino acids. CDR3 DNA: TGCGCCAGCAGCCAAGATGTGACTGTACGCTCCTACGAGCAGTACGTC. Protein sequence: CASSQDVTVRSYEQYV.

This chain joins TRBV19 and TRBJ2-3; 10 bases align to TRBD1. CDR3 length: 15 amino acids. The J segment lost 1 base and the V segment lost 3 bases, leaving 1 base of the junction unmatched. Germline loops: CDR1 LNHDA, CDR2 SQIVND (reference sequence). In DNA form, the CDR3 reads TGTGCCAGTAGTATCGGGACAGGGGGCACAGATACGCAGTATTTT. Protein sequence: CASSIGTGGTDTQYF.

This chain connects TRBV18 to TRBJ2-2, with a tentative D call TRBD1 (5 bases). CDR1 is KGHSH and CDR2 is LQKENI in the germline V gene. Deletions cut 6 bases from V and 8 bases from J, with 16 bases between. CDR3 size: 14 residues. For the CDR3, the DNA is TGTGCCAGCTCCCCTTTGTCGACAGAAGGGGAGCTGTTTTTT. It translates to CASSPLSTEGELFF.

V and J are TRBV11-2 and TRBJ2-1; 8 nucleotides line up with TRBD1. Trimming took 2 bases from V and 7 from J; bases not matched to a gene: 7. The CDR3 runs 15 residues. Germline V lookup: CDR1 SGHAT, CDR2 FQNNGV. DNA of the CDR3: TGTGCCAGCAGCTTACCGGGACAGGATATTAATGAGCAGTTCTTC. Protein sequence: CASSLPGQDINEQFF. The full variable domain, in which reference TRBV11-2 and TRBJ2-1 provide the parts outside the CDR3, is EAGVAQSPRYKIIEKRQSVAFWCNPISGHATLYWYQQILGQGPKLLIQFQNNGVVDDSQLPKDRFSAERLKGVDSTLKIQPAKLEDSAVYLCASSLPGQDINEQFFGPGTRLTVL.

The chain combines TRBV27 with TRBJ2-1, with TRBD2 identical over 12 bases. The CDR3 runs 16 residues. Germline values: CDR1 MNHEY, CDR2 SMNVEV (reference sequence). The V segment lost 4 bases and the J segment 5 bases; nucleotides outside the gene matches: 6. CDR3 in DNA: TGTGCCAGCAGTTACCGACTAGCGGGAGTCAACAATGAGCAGTTCTTC. Amino acids: CASSYRLAGVNNEQFF.

The genes are TRBV18 and TRBJ2-7; a weak D match, TRBD1 (5 bases). CDR3 length: 13 amino acids. Trimming shortened V by 5 bases and J by 1 base, and 9 bases separated the two germline ends. The germline V gene has CDR1 KGHSH and CDR2 LQKENI. For the CDR3, the DNA is TGTGCCAGCTCATCGACAGAATCCTACGAGCAGTACGTC. Translated, it gives CASSSTESYEQYV.

The gene calls are TRBV18 and TRBJ1-4, with 7 bases aligning to TRBD1. V dropped 6 bases and J dropped 6; count of bases not matched to a gene: 4. Germline CDR1 and CDR2: KGHSH and LQKENI. The CDR3 contains 13 residues. As DNA, the CDR3 is TGTGCCAGCTCGGAGGGGGCCGATGAAAAACTGTTTTTT. Protein sequence: CASSEGADEKLFF.

The chain links TRBV28 to TRBJ1-4; D gene uncertain. Germline V lookup: CDR1 MDHEN, CDR2 SYDVKM. The CDR3 has 14 residues. The V gene lost 11 bases and the J gene lost 4 bases, with 17 bases spanning the gap. The CDR3 loop reads CASHRSAFNEKLFF. CDR3 sequence (DNA): TGTGCCTCCCACCGCAGCGCTTTTAATGAAAAACTGTTTTTT.

This clone was seen a few times. This chain uses TRBV15 with TRBJ1-5; the D gene is possibly TRBD1 (5 bases). V was pared by 4 bases and J by 5 bases, with 15 bases between. The CDR3 runs to 15 residues. CDR1 is LNHNV, CDR2 YYDKDF, per germline (reference sequence). The CDR3 nucleotides read TGTGCCACCAGCAATCCTCCAGGGCCTCATCAGCCCCAGCATTTT. Its protein product is CATSNPPGPHQPQHF.

The chain joins TRBV11-3 to TRBJ2-1; D unresolved. Germline V gene sequence: CDR1 SGHNT, CDR2 YENEEA. The CDR3 extends over 15 amino acids. Trimming took off 4 bases at V and 7 bases at J, with 17 bases between the two ends. CDR3 DNA: TGTGCCAGCAGCTCGCGACACGGTTCTGAAAATGAGCAGTTCTTC. Translation gives CASSSRHGSENEQFF. Looking up the rest from reference TRBV11-3 and TRBJ2-1 gives the full variable domain: EAGVVQSPRYKIIEKKQPVAFWCNPISGHNTLYWYLQNLGQGPELLIRYENEEAVDDSQLPKDRFSAERLKGVDSTLKIQPAELGDSAVYLCASSSRHGSENEQFFGPGTRLTVL.

This sequence joins TRBV18 and TRBJ2-3; 7 bases are shared with TRBD2. The CDR3 sequence is 14 residues long. CDR1 and CDR2 from the germline V gene are KGHSH and LQKENI. V lost 3 bases and J lost 2; bases outside the gene matches: 2. The CDR3 protein is CASSPGLNTDTQYF. The CDR3 nucleotides are TGTGCCAGCTCACCGGGACTAAACACAGATACGCAGTATTTT.

V and J are TRBV28 and TRBJ2-3; TRBD2 matches at 10 bases. The CDR3 loop spans 15 amino acids. Germline values: CDR1 MDHEN, CDR2 SYDVKM. Trimming removed 5 bases from V and 4 bases from J; junction bases left unmatched: 6. CDR3 in amino acids: CASSPSGSQSDTQYF. DNA for the CDR3: TGTGCCAGCAGTCCTAGCGGGAGTCAATCAGATACGCAGTATTTT.

This clone was detected a few times. V gene TRBV9 combines with J gene TRBJ1-2; 10 bases are shared with TRBD1. There are 13 residues in the CDR3. V trimming: 4 bases; J trimming: 7 bases; junction bases outside the gene matches: 4. Germline-derived CDR1 and CDR2 are SGDLS and YYNGEE. Written as DNA, the CDR3 is TGTGCCAGCAGCTCACGGACAGGGGGTGGCTACACCTTC. Amino acids: CASSSRTGGGYTF.

This chain uses TRBV10-3 with TRBJ2-2; 8 bases agree with TRBD2. CDR3 length equals 16 residues. Per the germline V gene, CDR1 is ENHRY and CDR2 is SYGVKD. After removal of 4 bases from V and 6 bases from J, the junction contained 10 bases not matched to a gene. In DNA form, the CDR3 reads TGTGCCATCAGTGTAGGGCGAGCGGGAGAGTCCGGGGAGCTGTTTTTT. Amino acid sequence: CAISVGRAGESGELFF.

The genes are TRBV5-1 and TRBJ2-3; D gene ambiguous. V was clipped by 2 bases and J by 2 bases, with 9 bases between them. This CDR3 has 14 amino acids. Looked up from germline, CDR1 is SGHRS and CDR2 is YFSETQ. The chain's CDR3 is CASSLTQPTDTQYF. Written as DNA, the CDR3 is TGCGCCAGCAGCTTAACTCAACCCACAGATACGCAGTATTTT.

This chain uses TRBV2 with TRBJ2-2; TRBD2 matches at 7 bases. Germline CDR1 is SNHLY and CDR2 is FYNNEI. CDR3 length: 14 amino acids. J gave up 6 bases and V 8 bases, and 9 bases lay outside the gene matches. CDR3 in amino acids: CASSSGRVPGELFF. As DNA, the CDR3 is TGTGCCAGCTCAAGTGGGAGGGTACCCGGGGAGCTGTTTTTT.

This chain connects TRBV19 to TRBJ2-1; the match to TRBD2 covers 13 bases. The trim removed 5 bases at V and 6 bases at J, leaving 4 bases unmatched. CDR3 size: 15 residues. Germline loops: CDR1 LNHDA, CDR2 SQIVND (reference sequence). The CDR3 DNA reads as TGTGCCAGTAGTGCGCGGACTAGCGGGAGCAATGAGCAGTTCTTC. Amino acid sequence: CASSARTSGSNEQFF.

The chain recombines TRBV7-2 with TRBJ1-6, with D tentatively TRBD1 (6 bases). The germline V gene encodes CDR1 SGHTA and CDR2 FQGNSA. The CDR3 runs to 14 residues. The V end lost 2 bases, the J end lost 7 bases, and 9 bases lay between the germline ends. This CDR3 is CASSLWQGNSPLHF. The CDR3 DNA is TGTGCCAGCAGCTTATGGCAGGGGAATTCACCCCTCCACTTT.

The gene calls are TRBV6-2 or TRBV6-3 and TRBJ2-7; no clear D gene. Trimming stripped 5 bases from V and 0 bases from J, with 5 bases between. From germline, CDR1 is MNHEY and CDR2 SVGEGT. This CDR3 comprises 12 residues. The CDR3: CASSTYSYEQYV. The CDR3 coding sequence is TGTGCCAGCAGTACTTACTCCTACGAGCAGTACGTC.

This clone appeared a single time. V and J are TRBV6-5 and TRBJ1-1, with 11 bases identical to TRBD1. The CDR3 is 15 amino acids. J gave up 0 bases and V 6 bases, and 3 bases lay outside the gene matches. From germline, CDR1 is MNHEY and CDR2 SVGAGI. CDR3 protein: CASRRTGGVNTEAFF. CDR3 DNA sequence: TGTGCCAGCAGACGGACAGGGGGCGTGAACACTGAAGCTTTCTTT.

This CDR3 reads CASSSSGRGTGELFF. CDR3 sequence (DNA): TGTGCCAGTAGTAGTAGCGGGAGAGGCACCGGGGAGCTGTTTTTT. The rearrangement links TRBV19 to TRBJ2-2; TRBD2 aligns across 9 bases. J lost 4 bases, V lost 4 bases, and 4 bases had no gene match. The CDR3 consists of 15 residues. From germline, CDR1 is LNHDA and CDR2 SQIVND (reference sequence). Supplemented by reference TRBV19 and TRBJ2-2, the full variable domain reads DGGITQSPKYLFRKEGQNVTLSCEQNLNHDAMYWYRQDPGQGLRLIYYSQIVNDFQKGDIAEGYSVSREKKESFPLTVTSAQKNPTAFYLCASSSSGRGTGELFFGEGSRLTVL.

The chain carries TRBV9 and TRBJ1-1; D is uncertain. V was clipped by 1 base and J by 1 base, with 5 bases between them. This CDR3 spans 13 amino acids. Germline CDR1 reads SGDLS; CDR2 reads YYNGEE. CDR3 amino acids: CASSVSGNTEAFF. The CDR3 DNA reads TGTGCCAGCAGCGTATCCGGGAACACTGAAGCTTTCTTT.

This clone came up once. The rearrangement uses TRBV5-5 and TRBJ1-1; D unresolved. CDR3 size: 13 residues. Germline assignment: CDR1 SGHKS and CDR2 YYEKEE (reference sequence). The V gene lost 0 bases and the J gene lost 11 bases, with 14 bases spanning the gap. CDR3 region: CASSLESATWAFF. In nucleotides, the CDR3 is TGTGCCAGCAGCTTGGAGTCAGCGACGTGGGCTTTCTTT.